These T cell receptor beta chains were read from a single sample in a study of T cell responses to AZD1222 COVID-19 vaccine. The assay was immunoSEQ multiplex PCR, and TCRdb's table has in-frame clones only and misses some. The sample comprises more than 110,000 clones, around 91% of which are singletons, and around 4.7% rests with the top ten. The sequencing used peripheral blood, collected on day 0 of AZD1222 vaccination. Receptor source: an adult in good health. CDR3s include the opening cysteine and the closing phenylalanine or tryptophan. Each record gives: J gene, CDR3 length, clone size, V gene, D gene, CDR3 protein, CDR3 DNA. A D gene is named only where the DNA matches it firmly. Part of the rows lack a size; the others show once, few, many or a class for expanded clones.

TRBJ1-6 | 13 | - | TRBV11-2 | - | CASSLVHNSPLHF | TGTGCCAGCAGCTTAGTTCATAATTCACCCCTCCACTTT
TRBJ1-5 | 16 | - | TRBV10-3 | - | CAISELAGNSNQPQHF | TGTGCCATCAGTGAGTTGGCGGGAAATAGCAATCAGCCCCAGCATTTT
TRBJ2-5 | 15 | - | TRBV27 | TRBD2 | CATKPTLAGGETQYF | TGTGCCACCAAACCTACTCTAGCGGGAGGGGAGACCCAGTACTTC
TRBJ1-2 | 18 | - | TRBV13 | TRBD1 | CASSCGVRQGVFWYGYTF | TGTGCCAGCAGCTGCGGAGTTCGACAGGGGGTATTCTGGTATGGCTACACCTTC
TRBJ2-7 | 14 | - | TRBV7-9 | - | CASSRAQLIYEQYF | TGTGCCAGCAGCCGGGCCCAGCTGATCTACGAGCAGTACTTC
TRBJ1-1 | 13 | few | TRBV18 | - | CASSPPAGPRGFF | TGTGCCAGCTCACCACCGGCGGGGCCACGAGGTTTCTTT
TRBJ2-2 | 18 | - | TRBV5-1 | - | CASSGFRDNWTNTGELFF | TGCGCCAGCAGCGGATTCCGGGACAACTGGACGAACACCGGGGAGCTGTTTTTT
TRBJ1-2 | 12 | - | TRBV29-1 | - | CSVHPGLDGYTF | TGCAGCGTTCACCCCGGGCTGGATGGCTACACCTTC
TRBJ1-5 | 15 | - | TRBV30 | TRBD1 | CAWTRTGLGNQPQHF | TGTGCCTGGACGCGGACAGGGTTGGGCAATCAGCCCCAGCATTTT
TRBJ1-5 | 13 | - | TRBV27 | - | CASSLFFNQPQHF | TGTGCCAGCAGTTTATTTTTCAATCAGCCCCAGCATTTT
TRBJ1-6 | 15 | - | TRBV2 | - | CASWEPRSYNSPLHF | TGTGCCAGCTGGGAGCCCAGGTCCTATAATTCACCCCTCCACTTT
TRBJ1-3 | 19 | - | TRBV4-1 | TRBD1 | CASSQRGPGQGVSGNTIYF | TGCGCCAGCAGCCAAAGAGGACCGGGACAGGGAGTGAGTGGAAACACCATATATTTT
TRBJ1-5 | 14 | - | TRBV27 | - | CASTSIGGNQPQHF | TGTGCCAGCACCTCCATAGGAGGCAATCAGCCCCAGCATTTT
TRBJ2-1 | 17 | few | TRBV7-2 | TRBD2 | CASSLHGTRGSYNEQFF | TGTGCCAGCAGCTTGCATGGGACTAGAGGCTCCTACAATGAGCAGTTCTTC
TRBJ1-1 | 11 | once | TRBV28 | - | CAALGWPEAFF | TGTGCCGCTTTGGGGTGGCCTGAAGCTTTCTTT
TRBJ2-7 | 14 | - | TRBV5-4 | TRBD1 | CASSPDRGHYEQYF | TGTGCCAGCAGCCCGGACAGGGGGCATTACGAGCAGTACTTC
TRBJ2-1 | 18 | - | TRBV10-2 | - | CASSEEKGRKLTYNEQFF | TGCGCCAGCAGTGAGGAGAAGGGCCGAAAATTAACCTACAATGAGCAGTTCTTC
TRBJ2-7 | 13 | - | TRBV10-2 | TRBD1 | CASSADRVYEQYF | TGCGCCAGCAGTGCTGACAGGGTCTACGAGCAGTACTTC
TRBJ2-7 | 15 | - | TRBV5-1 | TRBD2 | CASSYGTSGSYEQYF | TGCGCCAGCAGCTACGGGACTAGCGGCTCCTACGAGCAGTACTTC
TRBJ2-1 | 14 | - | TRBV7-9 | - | CASSWGDSYNEQFF | TGTGCCAGCAGCTGGGGGGACTCCTACAATGAGCAGTTCTTC
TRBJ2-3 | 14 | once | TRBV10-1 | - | CASSVSGSTDTQYF | TGCGCCAGCAGTGTGTCCGGCTCCACAGATACGCAGTATTTT
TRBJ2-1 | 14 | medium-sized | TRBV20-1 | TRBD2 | CSASSGRAWDEQFF | TGCAGTGCTAGTTCCGGGAGGGCTTGGGATGAGCAGTTCTTC
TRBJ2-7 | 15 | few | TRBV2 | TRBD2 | CASSDGGRGSYEQYF | TGTGCCAGCAGTGATGGCGGGAGAGGCTCCTACGAGCAGTACTTC
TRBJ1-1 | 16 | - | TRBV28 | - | CASSLPPYGVGTEAFF | TGTGCCAGCAGTTTACCCCCCTATGGGGTGGGCACTGAAGCTTTCTTT
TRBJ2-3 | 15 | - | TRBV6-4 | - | CASSPSVSSPDTQYF | TGTGCCAGCAGTCCTAGCGTCTCCTCACCAGATACGCAGTATTTT
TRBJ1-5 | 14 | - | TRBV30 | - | CAWSVHGANQPQHF | TGTGCCTGGAGTGTACACGGGGCAAATCAGCCCCAGCATTTT
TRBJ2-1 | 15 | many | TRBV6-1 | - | CASTEQGGGINEQFF | TGTGCCAGCACTGAACAGGGAGGGGGGATCAATGAGCAGTTCTTC
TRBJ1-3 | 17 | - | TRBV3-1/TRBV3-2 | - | CASSQVSRASSGNTIYF | TGTGCCAGCAGCCAAGTCTCGCGGGCCTCCTCTGGAAACACCATATATTTT
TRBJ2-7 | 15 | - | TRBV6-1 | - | CASSERGADPYEQYF | TGTGCCAGCAGTGAGAGGGGAGCGGACCCTTACGAGCAGTACTTC
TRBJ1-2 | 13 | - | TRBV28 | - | CASTRGQGYGYTF | TGTGCCAGCACCCGTGGGCAGGGGTATGGCTACACCTTC
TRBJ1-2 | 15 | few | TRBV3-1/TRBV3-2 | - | CASSQGHRDNYGYTF | TGTGCCAGCAGCCAAGGTCACAGAGATAACTATGGCTACACCTTC
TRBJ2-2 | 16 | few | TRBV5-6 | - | CASSLPESANTGELFF | TGTGCCAGCAGCTTGCCCGAGAGCGCGAACACCGGGGAGCTGTTTTTT
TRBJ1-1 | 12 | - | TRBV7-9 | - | CASSLMWGVAFF | TGTGCCAGCAGCTTAATGTGGGGGGTAGCTTTCTTT
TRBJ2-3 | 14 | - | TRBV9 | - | CASSREDRTDTQYF | TGTGCCAGCAGCCGGGAAGACCGCACAGATACGCAGTATTTT
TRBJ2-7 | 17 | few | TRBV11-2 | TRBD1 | CASSLGTGGMSSYEQYF | TGTGCCAGCAGCTTAGGTACAGGGGGCATGTCCTCCTACGAGCAGTACTTC
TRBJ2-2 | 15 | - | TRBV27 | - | CASSLFAGGTGELFF | TGTGCCAGCAGTTTATTTGCAGGGGGGACCGGGGAGCTGTTTTTT
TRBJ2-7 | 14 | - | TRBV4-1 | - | CASSQDWRKDEQYF | TGCGCCAGCAGCCAAGATTGGCGGAAGGACGAGCAGTACTTC
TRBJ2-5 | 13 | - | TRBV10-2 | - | CASRAFRQETQYF | TGCGCCAGCAGGGCGTTTCGCCAAGAGACCCAGTACTTC
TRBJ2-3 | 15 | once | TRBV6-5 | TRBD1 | CASSSRTGGADTQYF | TGTGCCAGCAGTTCTAGGACAGGGGGGGCAGATACGCAGTATTTT
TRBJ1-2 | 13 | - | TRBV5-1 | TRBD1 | CASSLRTGVGYTF | TGCGCCAGCAGCTTGAGGACAGGGGTTGGCTACACCTTC
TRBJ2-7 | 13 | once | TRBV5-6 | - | CASSGSGAYEQYF | TGTGCCAGCAGCGGTAGCGGCGCCTACGAGCAGTACTTC
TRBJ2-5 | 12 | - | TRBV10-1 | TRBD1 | CASSVGTGGQYF | TGCGCCAGCAGTGTTGGGACAGGGGGCCAGTACTTC
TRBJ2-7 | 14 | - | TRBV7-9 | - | CASSLDLSSYEQYF | TGTGCCAGCAGCTTAGATTTGAGCTCCTACGAGCAGTACTTC
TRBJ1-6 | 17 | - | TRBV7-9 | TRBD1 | CASSPRVGQGRNSPLHF | TGTGCCAGCAGCCCTAGGGTGGGACAGGGGCGTAATTCACCCCTCCACTTT
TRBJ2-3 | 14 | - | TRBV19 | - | CASRGRPKADTQYF | TGTGCCAGCAGAGGACGCCCAAAGGCAGATACGCAGTATTTT
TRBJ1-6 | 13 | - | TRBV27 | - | CASSSRGRSPLHF | TGTGCCAGCAGTTCCAGGGGCAGGTCACCCCTCCACTTT
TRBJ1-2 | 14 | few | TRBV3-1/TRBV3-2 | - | CASSPQTDFYGYTF | TGTGCCAGCAGCCCTCAGACAGATTTCTATGGCTACACCTTC
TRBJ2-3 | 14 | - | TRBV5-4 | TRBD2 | CASSHSGSGDTQYF | TGTGCCAGCAGCCACAGCGGGAGCGGAGATACGCAGTATTTT
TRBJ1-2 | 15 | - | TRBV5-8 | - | CASSLRGAANYGYTF | TGTGCCAGCAGCTTGAGGGGAGCCGCTAACTATGGCTACACCTTC
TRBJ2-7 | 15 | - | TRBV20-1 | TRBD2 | CSASPGGRLPYEQYF | TGCAGTGCTAGTCCGGGCGGGAGGTTGCCCTACGAGCAGTACTTC
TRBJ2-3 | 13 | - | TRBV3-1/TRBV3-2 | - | CASSQDRQDTQYF | TGTGCCAGCAGCCAAGATCGGCAAGATACGCAGTATTTT
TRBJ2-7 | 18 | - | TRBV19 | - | CASSIEVADAGWSYEQYF | TGTGCCAGTAGTATTGAAGTAGCGGATGCAGGATGGTCCTACGAGCAGTACTTC
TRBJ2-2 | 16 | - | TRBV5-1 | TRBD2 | CASSDTSGSRTGELFF | TGCGCCAGCAGCGACACGAGCGGGAGTCGCACCGGGGAGCTGTTTTTT
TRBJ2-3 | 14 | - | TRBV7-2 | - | CASSRKAGRDTQYF | TGTGCCAGCAGTCGGAAAGCGGGCCGAGATACGCAGTATTTT